The 16 T cell receptor beta chains below come from one sample, sequenced in a study of beta chain features in type 1 diabetes listed by TCRdb under 2018. Preparation of the library involved the immunoSEQ multiplex PCR assay. The High Capacity cDNA Reverse Transcription Kit was used to reverse transcribe all of the isolated RNA, meaning that expressed TCRB transcripts were what got sequenced. TCRdb took this table from immuneACCESS and kept in-frame rearrangements with V and J called. Such tables lack part of the clones; where checked against another copy, unresolved V genes explain under half of the gap, and the rest is unexplained. In this sample the table shows more than 150,000 clones, roughly 9% of which occur a single time. The ten largest account for approximately 2.2% of the sample. Material for sequencing was central memory CD4+ T cells from blood. The receptors derive from a woman between 18 and 30 years old in good health.

V is TRBV19 and J is TRBJ1-2; maybe TRBD1 (5 bases). This CDR3 is 13 amino acids long. Trimming stripped 7 bases from V and 7 bases from J, with 16 bases between. The germline gives CDR1 LNHDA, CDR2 SQIVND (reference sequence). CDR3 nucleotide sequence: TGTGCCAGTATCTCGCGGGGGAGTCGTGGCTACACCTTC. This gives the protein CASISRGSRGYTF.

The rearrangement joins TRBV6-5 to TRBJ2-3; 9 bases map to TRBD2. The CDR3 covers 15 residues. Losses at the gene ends were 10 bases for V and 4 bases for J; bases not matched to a gene: 12. In germline, CDR1 is MNHEY, CDR2 SVGAGI. This CDR3 is CATQPAGGTADTQYF. For the CDR3, the DNA is TGTGCCACCCAACCGGCGGGAGGGACCGCAGATACGCAGTATTTT.

In this sample, this clone turned up a few times. This chain links TRBV5-1 with TRBJ2-7, with D possibly TRBD1 on 5 matching bases. V lost 0 bases to trimming and J lost 5 bases, with 12 bases between them. CDR3 size: 14 residues. The germline V gene has CDR1 SGHRS and CDR2 YFSETQ. CDR3 region: CASSLVGRVNEQYF. DNA of the CDR3: TGCGCCAGCAGCTTGGTCGGCAGGGTTAACGAGCAGTACTTC.

The gene calls are TRBV7-9 and TRBJ2-5; D not resolved. Germline CDR1 is SEHNR and CDR2 is FQNEAQ (reference sequence). V shed 3 bases and J shed 6 bases, with 14 bases lying between them. The CDR3 contains 14 residues. CDR3 DNA sequence: TGTGCCAGCAGCTTGGAGAGCATGGTACAGACCCAGTACTTC. Its protein product is CASSLESMVQTQYF.

As regards this clone: An end of the junction differs from the germline gene, which may be a read error. The chain joins TRBV5-6 to TRBJ2-3; D might be TRBD2 (5 bases). CDR1 is SGHDT and CDR2 is YYEEEE in the germline V gene. The CDR3 covers 13 residues. Here the CDR3 DNA reads TGTGCCTGCAGGAGGTACTACACAGATACGCAGTATTTT. Translation: CACRRYYTDTQYF.

A few counts support this clone. CDR3 protein: CASSVRDTQYF. The CDR3, as DNA: TGTGCCAGCAGTGTCCGTGATACGCAGTATTTT. The chain has TRBV2 and TRBJ2-3; D not resolved. There are 11 residues in the CDR3. Per germline, CDR1 SNHLY and CDR2 FYNNEI. V shed 4 bases and J shed 6 bases, with 5 bases lying between them.

This clone has only a few counts. V gene TRBV18 combines with J gene TRBJ2-1; D might be TRBD1 (5 bases). V was cut by 4 bases and J by 2 bases, with 12 bases left in between. The CDR3 sequence is 15 residues long. Germline values: CDR1 KGHSH, CDR2 LQKENI. The CDR3 nucleotides read TGTGCCAGCTCACTGGACACTTACACCTACAATGAGCAGTTCTTC. As protein: CASSLDTYTYNEQFF.

This clone has just a few counts. The gene calls are TRBV5-1 and TRBJ2-7, with D possibly being TRBD2 (7 bases). Deletions cut 1 base from V and 3 bases from J, with 14 bases between. This CDR3 has 15 amino acids. CDR1 and CDR2 (germline): SGHRS, YFSETQ. The CDR3 protein is CASSLKAGAIYEQYF. Here the CDR3 DNA reads TGCGCCAGCAGCTTGAAGGCGGGGGCGATCTACGAGCAGTACTTC.

This clone was seen only a few times. The J gene is TRBJ1-2, the V gene TRBV20-1, with 7 bases fitting TRBD1. Germline trimming cut 5 bases from V and 7 bases from J; bases unmatched to any gene: 1. This CDR3 is built from 10 residues. Germline-derived CDR1 and CDR2 are DFQATT and SNEGSKA (reference sequence). CDR3 coding DNA: TGCAGTGCTGGGGACAGTGGCTACACCTTC. The encoded protein is CSAGDSGYTF.

This clone has a handful of counts. V usage is TRBV4-3 and J usage is TRBJ1-2, with 8 bases identical to TRBD1. With 3 bases clipped from V and 8 bases from J, the junction kept 8 bases outside the gene matches. Germline CDR1 and CDR2: LGHNA and YSLEER. CDR3 size: 14 residues. This chain's CDR3 is CASSQVRGPRGYTF. The CDR3 nucleotides read TGCGCCAGCAGCCAGGTCAGGGGGCCGAGGGGCTACACCTTC.

This clone was counted a few times. At one end, the junction sequence differs from germline, possibly due to a read error. This chain connects TRBV10-3 to TRBJ2-5; maybe TRBD1 (6 bases). The CDR3 length is 14 residues. The germline CDR1 and CDR2 sequences are ENHRY and SYGVKD. CDR3 DNA sequence: TGTGCCAGCAGTTACTCGACAGGTCAAGAGACCCAGTACTTC. It encodes CASSYSTGQETQYF.

The sample holds a few counts of this clone. DNA for the CDR3: TGCGCCAGCAGCCAAGATTGGGCGGGAGTCACATCAGAGACCCAGTACTTC. Translation: CASSQDWAGVTSETQYF. The chain carries TRBV4-1 and TRBJ2-5; TRBD2 aligns across 7 bases. Germline V lookup: CDR1 MGHRA, CDR2 YSYEKL. V lost 0 bases, J lost 4 bases, and 11 bases stayed unmatched. The CDR3 loop spans 17 amino acids.

This chain uses TRBV4-2 with TRBJ2-5, with TRBD2 matching 8 bases. From germline, CDR1 is LGHNA and CDR2 YNFKEQ. V shed 4 bases and J 6 bases; nucleotides not matched to a gene: 7. There are 14 residues in the CDR3. CDR3 sequence (DNA): TGTGCCAGCAGCCTCTTTAGCGGGGAAAAGACCCAGTACTTC. It encodes CASSLFSGEKTQYF.

This clone has just a few counts. The CDR3: CASSELVGRGETQYF. As DNA, the CDR3 is TGTGCCAGCAGTGAATTAGTAGGCAGGGGAGAGACCCAGTACTTC. The chain carries TRBV6-1 and TRBJ2-5; D might be TRBD1 (6 bases). Germline loops: CDR1 MNHNS, CDR2 SASEGT. The CDR3 has 15 amino acids. V dropped 2 bases and J dropped 4 bases, with 14 bases sitting between them.

This clone has only a few counts. The chain combines TRBV11-3 with TRBJ2-5; 8 nucleotides agree with TRBD2. From germline, CDR1 is SGHNT and CDR2 YENEEA. Unmatched junction bases numbered 7, after V lost 5 bases and J lost 5 bases. CDR3 size: 14 residues. CDR3 DNA: TGTGCCAGCAGCCTTAGCGGGACAACGGAGACCCAGTACTTC. It yields the protein CASSLSGTTETQYF. Full variable domain (rest looked up from reference TRBV11-3 and TRBJ2-5): EAGVVQSPRYKIIEKKQPVAFWCNPISGHNTLYWYLQNLGQGPELLIRYENEEAVDDSQLPKDRFSAERLKGVDSTLKIQPAELGDSAVYLCASSLSGTTETQYFGPGTRLLVL.

The chain has TRBV21-1 and TRBJ2-3; the D call TRBD2 from the table was never checked on the DNA. TRBV21-1 corresponds to a pseudogene. The CDR3 consists of 18 residues. This CDR3 is CASSKYQGSGPSTDTQYF. CDR3 nucleotide sequence: TGTGCCAGCAGCAAATATCAAGGTAGCGGGCCTAGCACAGATACGCAGTATTTT.